The entry below describes one TCR beta chain. This sample is part of a study of blood T cell repertoires in COVID-19. For the study at large: The United States, Italy and Spain supplied acute and convalescent COVID-19 samples. The analysed material was cDNA or gDNA that came from T cells, B-cell-depleted T cells, or PBMCs.

Original processing notes: Counts of nucleated cells, estimated from reference gene primer amplification, were obtained. Sequenced by immunoSEQ multiplex PCR; TCRdb stores in-frame clones only, minus some. Clone size and the V and J calls come from that table; the DNA yielded D and trimming. The sample shows 120,000 to 150,000 clones, roughly 84% of them seen only once. The sequence was collected from a woman aged 55-69 years with acute or convalescent COVID-19. Sequencing was done on a sample of peripheral blood.

CDR3 in DNA: TGTGCCATCAAAAATCTAGCGGGGGGCTACAATGAGCAGTTCTTC. It encodes CAIKNLAGGYNEQFF. V is TRBV10-3 and J is TRBJ2-1; 11 positions agree with TRBD2. After removal of 7 bases from V and 3 bases from J, the junction contained 5 bases not matched to a gene. The germline V gene has CDR1 ENHRY and CDR2 SYGVKD. The CDR3 runs 15 residues.